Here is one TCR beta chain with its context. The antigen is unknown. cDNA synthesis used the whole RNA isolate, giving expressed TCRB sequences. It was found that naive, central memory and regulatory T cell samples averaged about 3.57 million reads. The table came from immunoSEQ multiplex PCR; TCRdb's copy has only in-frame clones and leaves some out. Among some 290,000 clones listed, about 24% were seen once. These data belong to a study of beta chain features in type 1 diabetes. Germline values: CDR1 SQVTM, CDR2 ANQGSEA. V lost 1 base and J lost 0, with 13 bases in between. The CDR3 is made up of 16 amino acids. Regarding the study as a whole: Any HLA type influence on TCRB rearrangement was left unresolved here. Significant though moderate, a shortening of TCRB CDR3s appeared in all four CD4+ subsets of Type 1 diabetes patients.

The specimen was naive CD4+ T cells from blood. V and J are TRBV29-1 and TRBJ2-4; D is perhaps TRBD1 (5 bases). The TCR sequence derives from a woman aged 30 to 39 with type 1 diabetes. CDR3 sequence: CSVEGQIGLAKNIQYF. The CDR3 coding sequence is TGCAGCGTTGAAGGACAGATTGGGCTAGCCAAAAACATTCAGTACTTC.